This T cell receptor (beta chain) emerged from a study of early T cells in non-severe SARS-CoV-2 infection. This CDR3 comprises 14 residues. Per the germline V gene, CDR1 is MNHEY and CDR2 is SVGEGT. V gave up 5 bases and J gave up 6 bases; unmatched junction bases: 5. This clonotype was observed a handful of times. Each CDR3 protein gets one entry after TCRdb re-called the 5' RACE reads with MiXCR. Of approximately 20,000 distinct CDR3 sequences in the sample, 4.5% to 6% were seen once. The V and J genes are TRBV6-2 or TRBV6-3 and TRBJ1-2; 11 bases match TRBD1. The sequence was obtained from an adult who was a healthcare worker with PCR-confirmed SARS-CoV-2 infection or an uninfected control (not recorded which). Material for sequencing was whole blood. This chain's CDR3 is CASSDLDRGHGYTF. The CDR3 bases are TGTGCCAGCAGTGACCTGGACAGGGGGCATGGCTACACCTTC.